This TCR beta chain was found in a study of blood T cell repertoires in COVID-19. Study-level information: Samples of COVID-19 (acute and convalescent) were obtained from the United States, Italy and Spain. The cDNA or gDNA used as material had been derived from T cells, B-cell-depleted T cells, or PBMCs.

Authors' methods: Reference gene primer amplification gave nucleated cell count estimates. This table comes from immunoSEQ multiplex PCR, and its TCRdb copy is limited to in-frame clones, with some not included. From that table come the V and J calls and clone size; the DNA was used to work out D and trimming. Of roughly 120,000 clones in the sample, around nine tenths were seen once. V gave up 6 bases and J gave up 0 bases, with 6 bases separating them. CDR3 length equals 13 residues. The specimen was peripheral blood. The receptor was isolated from a man aged 45-60 years with active COVID-19. The chain joins TRBV12-3 or TRBV12-4 to TRBJ1-3, with D possibly being TRBD1 (5 bases). The CDR3 DNA is TGTGCCAGCAGGGACAACTCTGGAAACACCATATATTTT. Its protein product is CASRDNSGNTIYF.